This T cell receptor beta chain appears in the sequencing data of a study of blood T cell repertoires in COVID-19. About the research overall: Samples came from the United States, Italy and Spain, spanning acute and convalescent COVID-19.

In the original processing: Counts of nucleated cells, estimated from reference gene primer amplification, were obtained. TCRdb's table, derived via immunoSEQ multiplex PCR, lists solely in-frame clones and lacks some. V and J calls and clone size are those listed in that table; D and trimming were worked out from the DNA. The table lists about 100,000 clones, roughly nine tenths of them singletons. Germline loops: CDR1 SGHTA, CDR2 FQGTGA. The CDR3 covers 15 residues. V was clipped by 5 bases and J by 1 base, with 14 bases between them. The J gene is TRBJ2-5, the V gene TRBV7-3, with D possibly being TRBD2 (6 bases). Source material: peripheral blood. This receptor was identified in a man aged 50 to 60 with active COVID-19. This CDR3 reads CASSITGSRQETQYF. In DNA, the CDR3 is TGTGCCAGCAGCATTACCGGGAGCCGCCAAGAGACCCAGTACTTC.